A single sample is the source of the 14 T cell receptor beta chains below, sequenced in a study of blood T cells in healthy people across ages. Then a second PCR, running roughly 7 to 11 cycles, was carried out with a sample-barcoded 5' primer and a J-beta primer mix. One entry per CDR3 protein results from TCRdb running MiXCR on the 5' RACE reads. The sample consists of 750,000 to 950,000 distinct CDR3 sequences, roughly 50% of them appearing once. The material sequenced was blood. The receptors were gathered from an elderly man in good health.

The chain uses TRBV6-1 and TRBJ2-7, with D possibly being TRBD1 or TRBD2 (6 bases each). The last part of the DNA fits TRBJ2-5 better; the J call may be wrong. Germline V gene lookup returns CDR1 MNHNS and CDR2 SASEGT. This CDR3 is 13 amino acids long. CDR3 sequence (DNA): TGTGCCAGCAGTGGGGGGGCTCGAGAGACCCAGTACTTC. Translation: CASSGGARETQYF.

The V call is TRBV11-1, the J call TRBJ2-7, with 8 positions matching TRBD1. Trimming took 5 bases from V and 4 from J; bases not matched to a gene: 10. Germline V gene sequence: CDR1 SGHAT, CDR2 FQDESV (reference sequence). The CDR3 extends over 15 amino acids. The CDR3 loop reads CASSQGAGGLYEQYF. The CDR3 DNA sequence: TGTGCCAGCAGCCAGGGGGCAGGGGGCCTATACGAGCAGTACTTC.

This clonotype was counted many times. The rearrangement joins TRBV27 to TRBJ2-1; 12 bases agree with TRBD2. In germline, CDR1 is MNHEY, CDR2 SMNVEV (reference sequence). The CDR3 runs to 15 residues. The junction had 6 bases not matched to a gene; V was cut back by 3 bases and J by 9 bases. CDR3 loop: CASSFLAGGPGEQFF. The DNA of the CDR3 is TGTGCCAGCAGTTTCCTAGCGGGAGGGCCCGGTGAGCAGTTCTTC.

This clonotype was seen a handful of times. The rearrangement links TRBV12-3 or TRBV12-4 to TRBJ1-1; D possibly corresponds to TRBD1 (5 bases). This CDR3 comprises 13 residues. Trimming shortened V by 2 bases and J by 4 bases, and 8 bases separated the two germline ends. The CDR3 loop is CASSLWGSTEAFF. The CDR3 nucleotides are TGTGCCAGCAGTTTATGGGGGTCCACTGAAGCTTTCTTT.

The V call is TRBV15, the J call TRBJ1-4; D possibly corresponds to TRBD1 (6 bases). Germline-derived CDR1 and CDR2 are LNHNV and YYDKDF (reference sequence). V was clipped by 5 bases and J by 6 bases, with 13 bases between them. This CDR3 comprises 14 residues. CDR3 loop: CATSGGATDEKLFF. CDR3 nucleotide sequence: TGTGCCACCAGCGGGGGCGCGACGGATGAAAAACTGTTTTTT.

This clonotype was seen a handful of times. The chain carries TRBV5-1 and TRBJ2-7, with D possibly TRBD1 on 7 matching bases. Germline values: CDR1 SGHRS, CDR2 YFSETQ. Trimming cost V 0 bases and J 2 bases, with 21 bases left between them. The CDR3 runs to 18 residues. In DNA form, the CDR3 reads TGCGCCAGCAGCTTGGTGCGGGACAGATTTCTCAATCCCTACGAGCAGTACTTC. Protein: CASSLVRDRFLNPYEQYF. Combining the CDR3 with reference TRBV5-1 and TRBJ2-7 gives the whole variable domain KAGVTQTPRYLIKTRGQQVTLSCSPISGHRSVSWYQQTPGQGLQFLFEYFSETQRNKGNFPGRFSGRQFSNSRSEMNVSTLELGDSALYLCASSLVRDRFLNPYEQYFGPGTRLTVT.

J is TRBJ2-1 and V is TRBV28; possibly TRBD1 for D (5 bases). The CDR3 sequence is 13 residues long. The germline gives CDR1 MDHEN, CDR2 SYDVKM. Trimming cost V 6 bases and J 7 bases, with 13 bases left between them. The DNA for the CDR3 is TGTGCCAGCAGGTGGGCAGGGCTTAATGAGCAGTTCTTC. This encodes CASRWAGLNEQFF.

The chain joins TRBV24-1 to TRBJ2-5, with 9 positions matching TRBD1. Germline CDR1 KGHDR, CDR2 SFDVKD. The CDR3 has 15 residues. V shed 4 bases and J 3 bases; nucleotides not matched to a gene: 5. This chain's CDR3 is CATSEGTGFEETQYF. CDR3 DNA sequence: TGTGCCACCAGTGAAGGGACAGGGTTCGAAGAGACCCAGTACTTC.

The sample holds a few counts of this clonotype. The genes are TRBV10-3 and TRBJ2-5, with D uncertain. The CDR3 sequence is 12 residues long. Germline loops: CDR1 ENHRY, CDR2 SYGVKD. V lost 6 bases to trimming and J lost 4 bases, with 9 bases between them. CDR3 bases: TGTGCCATCAGCAATTTAGGAGAGACCCAGTACTTC. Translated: CAISNLGETQYF.

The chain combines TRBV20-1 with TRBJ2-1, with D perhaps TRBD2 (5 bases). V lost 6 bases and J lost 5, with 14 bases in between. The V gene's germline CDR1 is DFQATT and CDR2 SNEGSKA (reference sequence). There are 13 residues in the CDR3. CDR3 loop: CSAPRPGNNEQFF. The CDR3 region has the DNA TGCAGTGCCCCTAGGCCGGGGAACAATGAGCAGTTCTTC.

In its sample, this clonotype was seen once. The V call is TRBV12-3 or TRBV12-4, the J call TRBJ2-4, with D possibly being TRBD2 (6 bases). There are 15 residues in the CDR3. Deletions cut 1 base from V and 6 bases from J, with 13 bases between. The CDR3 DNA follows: TGTGCCAGCAGTTTAGATATCGGGACTGTAAACATTCAGTACTTC. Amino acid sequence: CASSLDIGTVNIQYF.

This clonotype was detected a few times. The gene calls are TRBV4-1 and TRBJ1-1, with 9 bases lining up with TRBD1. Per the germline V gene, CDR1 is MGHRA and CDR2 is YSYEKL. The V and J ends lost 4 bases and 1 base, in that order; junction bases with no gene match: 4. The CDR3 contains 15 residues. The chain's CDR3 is CASSRPGQGNTEAFF. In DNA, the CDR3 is TGCGCCAGCAGCCGCCCGGGACAGGGGAACACTGAAGCTTTCTTT.

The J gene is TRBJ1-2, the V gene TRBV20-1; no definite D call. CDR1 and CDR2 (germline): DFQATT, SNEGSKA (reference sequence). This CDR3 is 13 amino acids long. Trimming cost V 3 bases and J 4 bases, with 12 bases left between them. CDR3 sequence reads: CSASAGFPYGYTF. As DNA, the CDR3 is TGCAGTGCTAGCGCCGGGTTTCCCTATGGCTACACCTTC.

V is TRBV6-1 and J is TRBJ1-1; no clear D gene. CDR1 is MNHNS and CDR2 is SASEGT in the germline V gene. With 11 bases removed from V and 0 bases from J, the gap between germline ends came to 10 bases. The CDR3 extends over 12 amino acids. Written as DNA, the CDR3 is TGTGCCTCCGTTTCCATGAACACTGAAGCTTTCTTT. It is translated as CASVSMNTEAFF.